Each of the 12 T cell receptor beta chains below was sequenced from the same sample in a study of blood T cell repertoires in COVID-19. Clones were sequenced by immunoSEQ multiplex PCR, and TCRdb holds only the in-frame ones, with some missing. The sample records 200,000 to 300,000 clones, about 89% being singletons. The specimen sequenced was PBMCs or T cells enriched from blood (not recorded which). The receptors were gathered from a woman aged 30 to 39 who had recovered from COVID-19.

The CDR3, as DNA: TGTGCCAGTAGCCGTCCGGACAGTTTTAACACTGAAGCTTTCTTT. This codes for CASSRPDSFNTEAFF. The chain joins TRBV19 to TRBJ1-1; a weak D match, TRBD1 (6 bases). Germline V gene data show CDR1 as LNHDA and CDR2 as SQIVND (reference sequence). V lost 6 bases to trimming and J lost 2 bases, with 16 bases between them. The CDR3 runs to 15 residues.

The gene calls are TRBV5-4 and TRBJ1-2; the D gene is possibly TRBD1 (5 bases). The V end lost 4 bases, the J end lost 0 bases, and 10 bases lay between the germline ends. The germline gives CDR1 SGHNT, CDR2 YYREEE (reference sequence). This CDR3 comprises 14 residues. The CDR3 reads CASSPTGANYGYTF. For the CDR3, the DNA is TGTGCCAGCAGCCCGACGGGGGCTAACTATGGCTACACCTTC.

This chain uses TRBV9 with TRBJ1-3; no clear D gene. The V gene's germline CDR1 is SGDLS and CDR2 YYNGEE. Between the trimmed V and J ends, which lost 2 bases and 0 bases, there was a span of 9 bases. The CDR3 extends over 15 amino acids. CDR3 in DNA: TGTGCCAGCAGCGTGGGAGATCACTCTGGAAACACCATATATTTT. It is translated as CASSVGDHSGNTIYF.

The count of this clone is one. This sequence joins TRBV11-2 and TRBJ2-5; 9 bases align to TRBD1. The CDR3 covers 13 residues. Germline loops: CDR1 SGHAT, CDR2 FQNNGV. J was trimmed by 4 bases and V by 5 bases; bases with no gene match: 2. The chain's CDR3 is CASSVGQGETQYF. The DNA of the CDR3 is TGTGCCAGCAGCGTGGGACAGGGAGAGACCCAGTACTTC.

The chain has TRBV20-1 and TRBJ2-1; the D gene is possibly TRBD1 (5 bases). V lost 7 bases to trimming and J lost 4 bases, with 8 bases between them. The CDR3 totals 11 residues. Germline loops: CDR1 DFQATT, CDR2 SNEGSKA (reference sequence). The CDR3 loop is CSGQGYNEQFF. The CDR3, as DNA: TGCAGTGGCCAGGGATACAATGAGCAGTTCTTC.

The chain uses TRBV11-3 and TRBJ2-3; 10 positions match TRBD2. This CDR3 has 15 amino acids. CDR1 is SGHNT and CDR2 is YENEEA in the germline V gene. Losses at the gene ends were 2 bases for V and 5 bases for J; bases not matched to a gene: 4. The CDR3 here is CASSLSGRAGDTQYF. CDR3 DNA sequence: TGTGCCAGCAGCTTAAGCGGGAGGGCTGGAGATACGCAGTATTTT.

This clone has more than one count but fewer than ten. This specimen includes other DNA sequences encoding the same CDR3. The chain has TRBV15 and TRBJ2-7, with 7 bases matching TRBD1. Looked up from germline, CDR1 is LNHNV and CDR2 is YYDKDF (reference sequence). There are 14 residues in the CDR3. The trim removed 1 base at V and 0 bases at J, leaving 0 bases unmatched. In nucleotides, the CDR3 is TGTGCCACCAGCAGAGGGGACAGCTCCTACGAGCAGTACTTC. This translates into CATSRGDSSYEQYF.

The chain combines TRBV28 with TRBJ2-7; the D gene is possibly TRBD1 (5 bases). Germline V lookup: CDR1 MDHEN, CDR2 SYDVKM. V was clipped by 5 bases and J by 3 bases, with 14 bases between them. This CDR3 contains 14 residues. CDR3: CASSDRQTLYEQYF. The CDR3 DNA sequence: TGTGCCAGCAGTGATCGACAGACCCTCTACGAGCAGTACTTC.

This chain connects TRBV5-5 to TRBJ2-1; 9 nucleotides line up with TRBD2. After removal of 4 bases from V and 10 bases from J, the junction contained 15 bases not matched to a gene. CDR1 is SGHKS and CDR2 is YYEKEE in the germline V gene (reference sequence). The length of the CDR3 is 16 residues. DNA of the CDR3: TGTGCCAGCAGCACAAACAGCCTTTCTCTAGCGGGAGAGCAGTTCTTC. Its protein product is CASSTNSLSLAGEQFF. Full variable domain (rest looked up from reference TRBV5-5 and TRBJ2-1): DAGVTQSPTHLIKTRGQQVTLRCSPISGHKSVSWYQQVLGQGPQFIFQYYEKEERGRGNFPDRFSARQFPNYSSELNVNALLLGDSALYLCASSTNSLSLAGEQFFGPGTRLTVL.

The V gene is TRBV7-9, the J gene TRBJ2-7; 9 bases agree with TRBD1. The V and J ends lost 3 bases and 5 bases, in that order; junction bases with no gene match: 5. The CDR3 sequence is 14 residues long. Germline loops: CDR1 SEHNR, CDR2 FQNEAQ (reference sequence). The CDR3 bases are TGTGCCAGCAGCTTGGGGACAGGGAGAAACGAGCAGTACTTC. It specifies CASSLGTGRNEQYF. Combining the CDR3 with reference TRBV7-9 and TRBJ2-7 gives the whole variable domain DTGVSQNPRHKITKRGQNVTFRCDPISEHNRLYWYRQTLGQGPEFLTYFQNEAQLEKSRLLSDRFSAERPKGSFSTLEIQRTEQGDSAMYLCASSLGTGRNEQYFGPGTRLTVT.

The chain combines TRBV7-3 with TRBJ2-1; D is possibly TRBD2 (5 bases). CDR1 SGHTA and CDR2 FQGTGA come from the germline V gene. This CDR3 has 12 residues. Trimming took off 4 bases at V and 8 bases at J, with 9 bases between the two ends. This CDR3 is CASSYQRDEQFF. The CDR3, as DNA: TGTGCCAGCAGCTATCAGAGGGATGAGCAGTTCTTC.

This chain links TRBV28 with TRBJ1-2, with D possibly matching TRBD1 (6 bases). V was clipped by 2 bases and J by 3 bases, with 19 bases between them. Germline values: CDR1 MDHEN, CDR2 SYDVKM. There are 17 residues in the CDR3. The CDR3 is CASSLRGSPRRDYGYTF. The CDR3 DNA is TGTGCCAGCAGTTTAAGGGGGAGCCCTAGGCGGGACTATGGCTACACCTTC.